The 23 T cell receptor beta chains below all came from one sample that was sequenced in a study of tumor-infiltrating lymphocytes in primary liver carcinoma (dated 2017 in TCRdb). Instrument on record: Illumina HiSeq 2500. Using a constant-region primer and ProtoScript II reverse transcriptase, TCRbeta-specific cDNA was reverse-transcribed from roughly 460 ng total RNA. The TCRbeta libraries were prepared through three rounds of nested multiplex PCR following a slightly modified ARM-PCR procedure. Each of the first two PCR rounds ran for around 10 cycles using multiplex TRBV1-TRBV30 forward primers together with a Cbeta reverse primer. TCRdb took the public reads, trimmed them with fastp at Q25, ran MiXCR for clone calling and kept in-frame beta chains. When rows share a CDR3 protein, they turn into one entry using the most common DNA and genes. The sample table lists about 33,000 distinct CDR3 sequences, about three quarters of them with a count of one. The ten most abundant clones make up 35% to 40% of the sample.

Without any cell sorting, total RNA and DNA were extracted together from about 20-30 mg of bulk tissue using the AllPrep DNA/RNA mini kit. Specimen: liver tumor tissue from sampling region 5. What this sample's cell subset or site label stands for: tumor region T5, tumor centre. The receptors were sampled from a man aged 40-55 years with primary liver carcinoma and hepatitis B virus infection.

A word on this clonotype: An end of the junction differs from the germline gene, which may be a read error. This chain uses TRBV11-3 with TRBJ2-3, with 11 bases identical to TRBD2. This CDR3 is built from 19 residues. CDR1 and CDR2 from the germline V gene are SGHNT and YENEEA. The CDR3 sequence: CASGLDSTGLAGLIDMQYF. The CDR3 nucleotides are TGTGCCAGCGGCTTAGACTCCACAGGACTAGCGGGCCTCATAGATATGCAGTATTTT.

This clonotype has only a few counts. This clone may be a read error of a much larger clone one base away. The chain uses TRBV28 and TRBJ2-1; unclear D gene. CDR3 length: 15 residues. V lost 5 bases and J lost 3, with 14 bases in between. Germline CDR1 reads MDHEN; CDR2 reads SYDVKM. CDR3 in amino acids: CASSPRIWVYNEQFF. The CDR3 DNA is TGTGCCAGCAGTCCAAGGATCTGGGTCTACAATGAGCAGTTCTTC.

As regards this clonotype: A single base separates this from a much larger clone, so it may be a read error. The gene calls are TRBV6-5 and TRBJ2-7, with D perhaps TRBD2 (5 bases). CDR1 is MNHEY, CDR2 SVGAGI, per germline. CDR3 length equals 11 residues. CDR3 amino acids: CAGKVDYGQYF. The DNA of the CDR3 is TGTGCCGGCAAGGTAGACTACGGGCAGTACTTC.

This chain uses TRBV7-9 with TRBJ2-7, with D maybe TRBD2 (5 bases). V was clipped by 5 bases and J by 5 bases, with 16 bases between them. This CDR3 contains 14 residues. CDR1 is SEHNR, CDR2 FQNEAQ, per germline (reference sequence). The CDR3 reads CASSRTGEYHEQYF. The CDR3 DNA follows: TGTGCCAGCAGCCGGACTGGCGAGTACCACGAGCAGTACTTC.

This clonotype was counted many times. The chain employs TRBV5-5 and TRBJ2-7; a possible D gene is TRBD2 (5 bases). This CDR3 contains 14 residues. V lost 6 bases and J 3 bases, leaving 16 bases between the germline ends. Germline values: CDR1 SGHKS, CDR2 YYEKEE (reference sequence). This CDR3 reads CASNFEQTIYEQYF. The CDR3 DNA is TGTGCCAGCAACTTCGAACAGACTATCTACGAGCAGTACTTC.

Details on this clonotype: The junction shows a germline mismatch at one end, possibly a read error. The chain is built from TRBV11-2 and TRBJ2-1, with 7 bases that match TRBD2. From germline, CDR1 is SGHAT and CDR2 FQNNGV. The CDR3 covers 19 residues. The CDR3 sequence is CASSPASGAGLSSYIEQFF. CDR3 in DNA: TGTGCCAGCAGCCCAGCTAGCGGAGCCGGCCTGAGCTCCTACATTGAGCAGTTCTTC.

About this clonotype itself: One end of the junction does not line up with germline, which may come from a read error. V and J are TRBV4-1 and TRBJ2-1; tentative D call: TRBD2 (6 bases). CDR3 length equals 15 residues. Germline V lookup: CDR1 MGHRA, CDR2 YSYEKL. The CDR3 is CASRQSSGWNNEQHF. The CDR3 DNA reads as TGCGCCAGCAGGCAAAGTAGCGGATGGAACAATGAGCAGCACTTC.

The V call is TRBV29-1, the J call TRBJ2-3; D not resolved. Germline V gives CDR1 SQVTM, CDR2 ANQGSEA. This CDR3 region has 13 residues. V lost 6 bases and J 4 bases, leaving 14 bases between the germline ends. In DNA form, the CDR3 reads TGCAGCGTCCCCCCTATAAGTGCAGATACGCAGTATTTT. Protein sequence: CSVPPISADTQYF.

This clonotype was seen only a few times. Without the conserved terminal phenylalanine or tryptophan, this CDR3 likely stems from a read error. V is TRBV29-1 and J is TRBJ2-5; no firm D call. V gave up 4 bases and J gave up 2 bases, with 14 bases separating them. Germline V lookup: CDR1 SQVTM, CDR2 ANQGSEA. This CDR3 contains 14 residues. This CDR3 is CSVGGPGLQETQYL. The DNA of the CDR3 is TGCAGCGTTGGTGGCCCGGGTCTTCAAGAGACCCAGTACTTA.

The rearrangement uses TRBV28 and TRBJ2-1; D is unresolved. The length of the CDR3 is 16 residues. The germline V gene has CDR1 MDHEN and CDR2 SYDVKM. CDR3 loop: CVSTVSSRPESNEQFF. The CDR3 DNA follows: TGTGTCAGTACGGTATCCTCCAGGCCCGAATCCAATGAGCAGTTCTTC. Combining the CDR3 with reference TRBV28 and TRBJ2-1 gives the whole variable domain DVKVTQSSRYLVKRTGEKVFLECVQDMDHENMFWYRQDPGLGLRLIYFSYDVKMKEKGDIPEGYSVSREKKERFSLILESASTNQTSMYLCVSTVSSRPESNEQFFGPGTRLTVL.

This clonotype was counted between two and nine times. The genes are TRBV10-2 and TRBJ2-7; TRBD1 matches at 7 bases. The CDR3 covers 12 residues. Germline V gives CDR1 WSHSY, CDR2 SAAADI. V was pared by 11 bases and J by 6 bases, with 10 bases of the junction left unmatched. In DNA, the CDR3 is TGCGCCGGCCTGCCAGCAGGGGGCGAGCAGTACTTC. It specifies CAGLPAGGEQYF.

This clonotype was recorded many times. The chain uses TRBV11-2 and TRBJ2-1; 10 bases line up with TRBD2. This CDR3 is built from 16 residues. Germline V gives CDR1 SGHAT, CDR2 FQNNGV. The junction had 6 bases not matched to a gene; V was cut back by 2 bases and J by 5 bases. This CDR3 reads CASSLLPSGSNNEQFF. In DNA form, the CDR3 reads TGTGCCAGCAGCTTACTTCCTAGCGGGAGTAACAATGAGCAGTTCTTC.

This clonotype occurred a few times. Here the CDR3 reads CASSIVSMAEQFF. CDR3 DNA: TGTGCCAGTAGTATAGTCTCCATGGCCGAGCAGTTCTTC. The V and J genes are TRBV19 and TRBJ2-1; no firm D call. Germline V lookup: CDR1 LNHDA, CDR2 SQIVND (reference sequence). This CDR3 comprises 13 residues. V was trimmed by 1 base and J by 10 bases, leaving 11 bases between them.

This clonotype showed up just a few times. The CDR3 loop reads CASSAMVDLREDEQFF. CDR3 DNA: TGTGCCAGCAGCGCGATGGTGGACCTCCGGGAGGATGAGCAGTTCTTC. V is TRBV9 and J is TRBJ2-1, with 7 nucleotides matching TRBD2. CDR3 length: 16 amino acids. J lost 8 bases, V lost 3 bases, and 14 bases had no gene match. CDR1 SGDLS and CDR2 YYNGEE come from the germline V gene.

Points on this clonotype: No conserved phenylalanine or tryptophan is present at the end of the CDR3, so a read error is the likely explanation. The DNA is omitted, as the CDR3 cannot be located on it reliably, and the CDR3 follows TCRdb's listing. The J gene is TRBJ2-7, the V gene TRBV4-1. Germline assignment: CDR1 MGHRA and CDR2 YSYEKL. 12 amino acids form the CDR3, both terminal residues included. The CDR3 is CANSQDSALLYL.

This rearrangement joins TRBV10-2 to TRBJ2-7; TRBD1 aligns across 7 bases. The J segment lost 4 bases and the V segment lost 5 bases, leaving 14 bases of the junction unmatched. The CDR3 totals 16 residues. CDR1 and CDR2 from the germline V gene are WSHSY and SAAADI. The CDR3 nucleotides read TGCGCCAGCAGTCCGAGGACAGGATTGGGCTCATACGAGCAGTACTTC. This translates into CASSPRTGLGSYEQYF.

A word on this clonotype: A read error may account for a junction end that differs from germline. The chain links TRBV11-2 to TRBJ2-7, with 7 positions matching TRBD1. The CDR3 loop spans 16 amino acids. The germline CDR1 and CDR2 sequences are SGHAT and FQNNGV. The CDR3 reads CPSRSHSSGTAYEQYF. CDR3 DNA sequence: TGTCCCAGTAGGTCCCATTCTTCCGGGACAGCATACGAGCAGTACTTC.

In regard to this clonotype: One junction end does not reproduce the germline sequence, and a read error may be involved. CDR3 nucleotide sequence: TGTGCCAGCAGCCTGATAGCGGGAGGGTCTAGCACAGATACGCAATATTTT. Translating it yields CASSLIAGGSSTDTQYF. V usage is TRBV11-2 and J usage is TRBJ2-3; TRBD2 matches 11 bases. Germline lookup yields CDR1 SGHAT and CDR2 FQNNGV. This CDR3 contains 17 residues.

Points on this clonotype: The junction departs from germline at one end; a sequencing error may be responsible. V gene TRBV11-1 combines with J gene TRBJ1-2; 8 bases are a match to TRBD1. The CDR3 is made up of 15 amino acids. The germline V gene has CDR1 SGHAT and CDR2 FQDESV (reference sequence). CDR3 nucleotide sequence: TGTGCCAGCAGCTTTATGACAGGGGCGGACTATGGTTACACCTTC. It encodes CASSFMTGADYGYTF.

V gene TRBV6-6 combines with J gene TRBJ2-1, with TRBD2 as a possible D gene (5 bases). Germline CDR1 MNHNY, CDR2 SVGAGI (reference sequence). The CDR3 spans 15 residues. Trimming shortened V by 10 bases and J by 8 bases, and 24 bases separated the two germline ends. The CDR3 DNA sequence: TGTGCCAACAGCCCGATTACAATCGGGATGGATGAGCAGTTCTTC. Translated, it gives CANSPITIGMDEQFF.

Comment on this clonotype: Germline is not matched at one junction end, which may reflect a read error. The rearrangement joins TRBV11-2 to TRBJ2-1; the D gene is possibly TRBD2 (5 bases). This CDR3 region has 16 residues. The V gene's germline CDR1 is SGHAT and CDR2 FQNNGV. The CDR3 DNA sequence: TGTGCCTGCAGCTTAGAGCTCCTAGCTGGAATGAATGAGCACTTCTTC. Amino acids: CACSLELLAGMNEHFF.

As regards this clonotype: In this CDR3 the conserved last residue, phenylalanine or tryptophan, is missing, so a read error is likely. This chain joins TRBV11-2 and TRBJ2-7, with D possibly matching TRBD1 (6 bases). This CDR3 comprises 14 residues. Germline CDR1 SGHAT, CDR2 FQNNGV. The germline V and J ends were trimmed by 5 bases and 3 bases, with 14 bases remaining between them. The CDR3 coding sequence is TGTGCCAGCAGCCCCGGACAGTTGGACTACGAGCAGTACTTA. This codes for CASSPGQLDYEQYL.

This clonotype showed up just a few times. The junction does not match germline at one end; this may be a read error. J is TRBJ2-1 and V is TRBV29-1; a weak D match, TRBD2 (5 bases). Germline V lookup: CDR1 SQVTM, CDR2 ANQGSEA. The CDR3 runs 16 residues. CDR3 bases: TGCAGCGTTGAGGGGTTGGTGGGAGATGTGTACAATGAGCAGTCCTTC. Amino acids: CSVEGLVGDVYNEQSF.